This T cell receptor (beta chain) was observed in a study of T cell responses to AZD1222 COVID-19 vaccine (dated by TCRdb to the early 2020s). At the level of the whole study: Because spike-specific TCR depth and breadth did not differ between the two schedules, AZD1222 recipients who got a second dose at roughly 4 weeks were pooled with those who got a second dose at roughly 12 weeks. TCR sequencing was performed for 230 to 250 trial participants, of whom 200 to 210 were given two doses of AZD1222 and some 26 were given two doses of MenACWY control vaccine. Trial participants were enrolled into age subgroups of 18-55, 56-69 and 70-plus years, which contained roughly 150, 30 and 60 TCR-sequenced participants, respectively.

Study-wide conclusions, independent of this receptor: Spike-specific TCR breadth and depth rose significantly after two AZD1222 doses compared with day 0 and with MenACWY recipients. Conclusions about previously exposed vaccinees are limited, since just five to seven AZD1222 recipients were seropositive for SARS-CoV-2 at baseline. The whole spike protein was spanned by vaccine-associated CD4 TCRs, and dominant responses were seen in regions 160-218 and 743-854. In the small 56-69-year group, the increase in depth fell short of significance, most likely because of low power. Because no day 14 peak-response samples were available, repertoires were characterized only after the peak T cell response. Nearly half of unique spike-specific TCRs reportedly recognized epitopes outside regions mutated in the B.1.351 and B.1.1.7 variants. Most participants were white British and females outnumbered males, and the authors suggested that clonal diversity may have been underestimated.

The label giving this sample's time point can be read as: baseline before first vaccination. Vaccinee samples were obtained from the UK trials COV001 and COV002, which included a single-blind randomized controlled phase 2/3 trial of AZD1222 (ChAdOx1 nCoV-19) in healthy adults. For TCRbeta chain sequencing, PBMC samples were collected from trial participants at day 0 and at day 28 after the second dose. On this clone: The clone's antigen remains unknown. Base qualities are not recorded, but no much larger clone differs from it by a single base.

The CDR3 regions of human TCRbeta chains were subjected to immunosequencing. The original methods were these. TCRs in the repertoires were compared against a reference library of SARS-CoV-2-specific TCRs that had been generated with the MIRA antigen-specificity platform. Breadth meant the fraction of unique TCRs that were SARS-CoV-2-associated, whereas depth meant the fraction of total T cells that were SARS-CoV-2-associated. Using the MIRA data, every spike-specific TCR was mapped to the spike region that the TCR reacted to and assigned to either a CD4 or a CD8 class. Log10-transformed breadth and depth values were compared by one-way ANOVA with Sidak's multiple comparisons tests. Not all clones reach the TCRdb copy of this immuneACCESS table, which keeps in-frame sequences only. Checked studies attribute under half of the gap to unresolved V genes and leave the rest unexplained. V and J calls and clone size are as listed in that table; D and trimming were resolved from the DNA. Within this sample are about 86,000 clones, with more than 70% of them counted one time only. The ten largest make up 2.2% of the sample.

The sequence derives from an adult in good health. The sample consisted of peripheral blood, taken on day 0 of AZD1222 vaccination.

For the CDR3, the sequence is CSERGQVKARETQYF. DNA sequence: TGCAGCGAGCGAGGGCAGGTGAAAGCTAGGGAGACCCAGTACTTC. Recombination connected TRBV29-1 to TRBJ2-5; D gene: possibly TRBD2, on 5 matching bases. The germline V gene sets CDR1 to SQVTM and CDR2 to ANQGSEA. From its cysteine to its phenylalanine, the CDR3 spans 15 amino acids. CDR3 DNA only is kept here, 45 bases in frame from base 1. V gives up 7 bases and J gives up 5 bases, and the segment between their germline ends measures 23 bases.